This note documents a single T cell receptor (beta chain) sequence. Its antigen remains unknown. TCRdb's copy holds only in-frame clones and misses some; the assay was immunoSEQ multiplex PCR. The table includes tens of thousands of clones, around 83% detected once. Time point specified: baseline, week 1 (first vaccination visit). The sample's treatment: pre-vaccination baseline after standard-of-care therapy. This entry is derived from a study of a mutant IDH1 vaccine in newly diagnosed glioma. This CDR3 comprises 17 residues. J lost 0 bases, V lost 1 base, and 7 bases had no gene match. Germline CDR1 SGHTA, CDR2 FQGNSA. Study-level findings and limits: Variations in leading peripheral T cell clonotypes appeared to have no connection with pseudoprogression. Researchers report vaccine-induced immune responses in about 94% of patients.

The V gene is TRBV7-2, the J gene TRBJ1-1; 8 positions agree with TRBD1. This TCR was recovered from a woman aged 18-35 years with glioma. Some clones in this sample may be carry-over from other donors' samples. Sample: peripheral blood mononuclear cells (PBMCs), taken from a glioma patient treated with radiotherapy, temozolomide or both. CDR3 in amino acids: CASSLGVLQGVNTEAFF. In nucleotides, the CDR3 is TGTGCCAGCAGCTTAGGGGTCCTACAGGGGGTGAACACTGAAGCTTTCTTT.